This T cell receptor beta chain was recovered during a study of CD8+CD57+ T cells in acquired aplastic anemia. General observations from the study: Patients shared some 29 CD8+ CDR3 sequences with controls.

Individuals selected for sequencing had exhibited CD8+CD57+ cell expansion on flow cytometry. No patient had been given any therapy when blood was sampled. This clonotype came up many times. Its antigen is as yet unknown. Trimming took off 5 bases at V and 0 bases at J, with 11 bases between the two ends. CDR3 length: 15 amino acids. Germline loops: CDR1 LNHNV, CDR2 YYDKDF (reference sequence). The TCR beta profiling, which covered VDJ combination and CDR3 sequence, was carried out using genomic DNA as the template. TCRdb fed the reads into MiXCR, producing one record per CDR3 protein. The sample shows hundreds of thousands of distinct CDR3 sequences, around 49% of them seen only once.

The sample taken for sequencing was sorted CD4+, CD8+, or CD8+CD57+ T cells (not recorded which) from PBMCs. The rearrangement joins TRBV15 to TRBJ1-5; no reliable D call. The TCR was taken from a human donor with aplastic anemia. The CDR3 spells CATSPVAVSNQPQHF. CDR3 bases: TGTGCCACCAGCCCCGTGGCAGTTAGCAATCAGCCCCAGCATTTT.